Listed here are 28 T cell receptor beta chains from one sample, sequenced in a study of T cells in narcolepsy. This table comes from immunoSEQ multiplex PCR, and its TCRdb copy is limited to in-frame clones, with some not included. This sample has over 30,000 clones, with 75% to 90% found just once. Sequencing used CD45RA- memory CD4+ T cells from PBMCs. These receptors were taken from a human donor with narcolepsy.

The rearrangement links TRBV28 to TRBJ2-5; TRBD1 aligns across 10 bases. Unmatched junction bases numbered 7, after V lost 1 base and J lost 5 bases. This CDR3 has 16 amino acids. Germline V gives CDR1 MDHEN, CDR2 SYDVKM. The CDR3 here is CASSLSGQGQQETQYF. The CDR3 DNA reads TGTGCCAGCAGTTTATCGGGACAGGGGCAACAGGAGACCCAGTACTTC.

This clone was observed a handful of times. The chain combines TRBV6-1 with TRBJ2-2, with D hard to call. Per the germline V gene, CDR1 is MNHNS and CDR2 is SASEGT. V shed 1 base and J shed 7 bases, with 10 bases lying between them. This CDR3 has 14 amino acids. The CDR3 DNA reads as TGTGCCAGCAGTGAAGAAGGTGGAATCGGGGAGCTGTTTTTT. Protein sequence: CASSEEGGIGELFF.

This chain uses TRBV30 with TRBJ2-7, with D possibly being TRBD1 or TRBD2 (5 bases each). V was clipped by 1 base and J by 2 bases, with 9 bases between them. CDR3 length equals 13 residues. Germline V gene data show CDR1 as GTSNPN and CDR2 as SVGIG (reference sequence). CDR3 in DNA: TGTGCCTGGAGTGGGGGGAAGGCCTACGAGCAGTACTTC. As protein: CAWSGGKAYEQYF.

CDR3 bases: TGTGCCAGCAGTCTGCGCACTCGAGATACGCAGTATTTT. Translated, it gives CASSLRTRDTQYF. The V and J genes are TRBV28 and TRBJ2-3; D remains unclear. The germline V and J ends were trimmed by 5 bases and 5 bases, with 11 bases remaining between them. The CDR3 consists of 13 residues. CDR1 is MDHEN and CDR2 is SYDVKM in the germline V gene.

The chain is built from TRBV2 and TRBJ2-7, with D perhaps TRBD2 (6 bases). Germline V CDR1 and CDR2: SNHLY, FYNNEI. The CDR3 is 13 residues long. V was pared by 4 bases and J by 10 bases, with 17 bases between. The CDR3 sequence is CASSGEALARQYF. DNA of the CDR3: TGTGCCAGCAGTGGGGAAGCCCTAGCGCGCCAGTACTTC.

The chain combines TRBV6-5 with TRBJ1-2; D unclear. Trimming removed 0 bases at V and 14 bases at J, with 22 bases between. The germline V gene has CDR1 MNHEY and CDR2 SVGAGI. The CDR3 sequence is 15 residues long. The CDR3 reads CASSYSSTGTKSYTF. The CDR3 DNA sequence: TGTGCCAGCAGTTACTCGTCCACCGGAACTAAATCGTATACCTTC.

The chain combines TRBV11-3 with TRBJ2-1; TRBD1 matches at 7 bases. The CDR3 sequence is 16 residues long. The ends lost 2 bases at V and 8 bases at J; junction bases unmatched: 12. The germline gives CDR1 SGHNT, CDR2 YENEEA. The CDR3 region has the DNA TGTGCCAGCAGCTTATTTTCGACAGGGAGTCACTATGAGCAGTTCTTC. Encoded protein: CASSLFSTGSHYEQFF. The entire variable domain, with the rest obtained from reference TRBV11-3 and TRBJ2-1, is as follows: EAGVVQSPRYKIIEKKQPVAFWCNPISGHNTLYWYLQNLGQGPELLIRYENEEAVDDSQLPKDRFSAERLKGVDSTLKIQPAELGDSAVYLCASSLFSTGSHYEQFFGPGTRLTVL.

The CDR3 sequence: CASSSIQGRDTEAFF. In DNA form, the CDR3 reads TGTGCCAGCAGCTCGATTCAGGGGAGGGACACTGAAGCTTTCTTT. The V and J genes are TRBV11-2 and TRBJ1-1; D possibly corresponds to TRBD1 (6 bases). The V gene's germline CDR1 is SGHAT and CDR2 FQNNGV. The CDR3 loop spans 15 amino acids. V lost 4 bases, J lost 3 bases, and 15 bases lay in between.

The chain uses TRBV19 and TRBJ2-7; 11 positions agree with TRBD1. The junction had 6 bases not matched to a gene; V was cut back by 5 bases and J by 6 bases. The CDR3 length is 14 residues. Germline values: CDR1 LNHDA, CDR2 SQIVND (reference sequence). CDR3 amino acids: CASSRDRGFGEQYF. CDR3 nucleotide sequence: TGTGCCAGTAGTCGGGACAGGGGGTTTGGCGAGCAGTACTTC.

This clone was found a few times. This rearrangement joins TRBV2 to TRBJ2-7; the D is unclear. The DNA end is a closer match to TRBJ2-5, so the J assignment may be wrong. The CDR3 is 14 residues long. Per germline, CDR1 SNHLY and CDR2 FYNNEI. The CDR3 bases are TGTGCCAGCAGCGAGGTATCGGTCCAAGAGACCCAGTACTTC. The encoded protein is CASSEVSVQETQYF.

This clone was counted a single time. V is TRBV5-6 and J is TRBJ2-3; 10 nucleotides match TRBD1. The V segment lost 5 bases and the J segment 7 bases; nucleotides outside the gene matches: 10. This CDR3 is 15 amino acids long. Germline V gene data show CDR1 as SGHDT and CDR2 as YYEEEE. The CDR3 loop reads CASRKWDRGIHTQYF. DNA for the CDR3: TGTGCCAGCAGAAAATGGGACAGGGGAATCCATACGCAGTATTTT.

To note about this clone: The junction shows a germline mismatch at one end, possibly a read error. The same CDR3 is also encoded by other DNA sequences in this sample. The rearrangement links TRBV28 to TRBJ1-2, with D possibly TRBD1 on 5 matching bases. The CDR3 totals 14 residues. Per the germline V gene, CDR1 is MDHEN and CDR2 is SYDVKM. The DNA of the CDR3 is TGTGCCAGCAGTGTCCTGACAGTTAACTATGGCTACACCTTT. Amino acids: CASSVLTVNYGYTF.

The V call is TRBV7-3, the J call TRBJ2-3, with TRBD2 matching over 11 bases. The CDR3 loop spans 16 amino acids. Per the germline V gene, CDR1 is SGHTA and CDR2 is FQGTGA. J lost 5 bases, V lost 5 bases, and 9 bases had no gene match. The DNA of the CDR3 is TGTGCCAGCAGCCCGACCCAGGGACTAGCGGTAGATACGCAGTATTTT. It translates to CASSPTQGLAVDTQYF.

The chain has TRBV7-9 and TRBJ1-1; unclear D gene. CDR1 and CDR2 (germline): SEHNR, FQNEAQ (reference sequence). Trimming cost V 2 bases and J 8 bases, with 9 bases left between them. The CDR3 has 12 residues. CDR3 DNA: TGTGCCAGCAGCTTAACGGTAGGGGAAGCTTTCTTT. It translates to CASSLTVGEAFF.

V is TRBV2 and J is TRBJ1-1; no firm D call. Trimming took off 8 bases at V and 1 base at J, with 11 bases between the two ends. The CDR3 sequence is 13 residues long. CDR1 and CDR2 (germline): SNHLY, FYNNEI. This CDR3 is CASLRQPNTEAFF. The CDR3 nucleotides read TGTGCCAGCCTACGGCAGCCGAACACTGAAGCTTTCTTT.

The J gene is TRBJ2-5, the V gene TRBV5-5; TRBD2 aligns across 9 bases. This CDR3 has 16 amino acids. J lost 2 bases, V lost 5 bases, and 10 bases had no gene match. Germline loops: CDR1 SGHKS, CDR2 YYEKEE (reference sequence). The CDR3, as DNA: TGTGCCAGCAGTTTATTAGCGGGGGCGAAACAAGAGACCCAGTACTTC. Protein: CASSLLAGAKQETQYF.

This clone has only a few counts. V is TRBV6-6 and J is TRBJ1-2; TRBD1 agrees at 7 bases. Germline CDR1 reads MNHNY; CDR2 reads SVGAGI (reference sequence). The CDR3 contains 13 residues. Unmatched junction bases numbered 1, after V lost 0 bases and J lost 6 bases. The CDR3 region is CASSYSQGDGYTF. The CDR3, as DNA: TGTGCCAGCAGTTACTCGCAGGGGGATGGCTACACCTTC.

This clone was detected only once. The chain uses TRBV10-3 and TRBJ2-6, with 11 bases matching TRBD1. J was trimmed by 2 bases and V by 0 bases; bases with no gene match: 3. CDR1 and CDR2 from the germline V gene are ENHRY and SYGVKD. The CDR3 length is 18 residues. CDR3 in DNA: TGTGCCATCAGTGAGTCGTCGGGACAGGGGGCTGGGGCCAACGTCCTGACTTTC. It is translated as CAISESSGQGAGANVLTF.

The V gene is TRBV27, the J gene TRBJ2-7, with 10 nucleotides matching TRBD2. The CDR3 runs to 15 residues. Germline V lookup: CDR1 MNHEY, CDR2 SMNVEV (reference sequence). Losses at the gene ends were 4 bases for V and 3 bases for J; bases not matched to a gene: 6. The CDR3 loop reads CASSYQTSGIYEQYF. Written as DNA, the CDR3 is TGTGCCAGCAGTTATCAAACTAGCGGGATCTACGAGCAGTACTTC.

The rearrangement joins TRBV27 to TRBJ2-3; 9 bases fit TRBD2. This CDR3 region has 15 residues. With V trimmed by 3 bases and J by 2 bases, 3 bases remained unmatched. The V gene's germline CDR1 is MNHEY and CDR2 SMNVEV (reference sequence). CDR3 loop: CASSFGGRVTDTQYF. The CDR3 bases are TGTGCCAGCAGTTTTGGCGGGAGGGTCACAGATACGCAGTATTTT.

The chain carries TRBV7-9 and TRBJ2-3, with a tentative D call TRBD2 (7 bases). Germline V gene lookup returns CDR1 SEHNR and CDR2 FQNEAQ (reference sequence). V gave up 3 bases and J gave up 2 bases, with 18 bases separating them. The CDR3 has 17 amino acids. The CDR3 loop reads CASSFSGGLTYTDTQYF. The CDR3 DNA is TGTGCCAGCAGCTTTTCGGGGGGCCTCACATACACAGATACGCAGTATTTT.

This chain uses TRBV21-1 with TRBJ2-7. TRBV21-1 represents a pseudogene. The CDR3 is made up of 19 amino acids. The CDR3 spells CASSKESRSPPGAGYEQYF. In DNA form, the CDR3 reads TGTGCCAGCAGCAAAGAGTCCCGGTCCCCTCCAGGAGCCGGCTACGAGCAGTACTTC.

The chain links TRBV2 to TRBJ2-5, with 9 nucleotides matching TRBD2. The CDR3 contains 14 residues. Germline V gene lookup returns CDR1 SNHLY and CDR2 FYNNEI. The V and J ends lost 8 bases and 4 bases, in that order; junction bases with no gene match: 8. For the CDR3, the DNA is TGTGCCAGCGTGTGGACTAGCGCGGGAGAGACCCAGTACTTC. Its protein product is CASVWTSAGETQYF.

This chain connects TRBV30 to TRBJ1-1; D call uncertain. V was shortened by 2 bases and J by 7 bases, with 11 bases between the two germline ends. The CDR3 length is 12 residues. Germline CDR1 and CDR2: GTSNPN and SVGIG (reference sequence). CDR3 DNA: TGTGCCTGGAGTTTCACGGAGGGTGAAGCTTTCTTT. Its protein is CAWSFTEGEAFF.

The chain uses TRBV7-8 and TRBJ2-7; possibly TRBD2 for D (6 bases). CDR1 SGHVS and CDR2 FQNEAQ come from the germline V gene. Trimming pared 1 base from V and 3 bases from J, leaving 13 bases between. The CDR3 loop spans 15 amino acids. CDR3 in DNA: TGTGCCAGCAGCTTAGGGGGCGGGATGGGCTACGAGCAGTACTTC. Encoded protein: CASSLGGGMGYEQYF.

The chain links TRBV18 to TRBJ2-2; D is undetermined. Germline CDR1 and CDR2: KGHSH and LQKENI. This CDR3 comprises 13 residues. The V and J ends lost 6 bases and 6 bases respectively, with 11 bases between them. CDR3 sequence reads: CASSLQRAGELFF. The CDR3, as DNA: TGTGCCAGCTCCCTTCAGCGCGCCGGGGAGCTGTTTTTT.

This chain connects TRBV7-8 to TRBJ1-3; 9 bases agree with TRBD1. The V segment lost 5 bases and the J segment 8 bases; nucleotides outside the gene matches: 4. Germline V gives CDR1 SGHVS, CDR2 FQNEAQ. CDR3 length: 13 amino acids. CDR3 nucleotide sequence: TGTGCCAGCAGCACGGACAGGGGAGACACCATATATTTT. Its protein product is CASSTDRGDTIYF.

CDR3 coding DNA: TGTGCCAGCAGCTTGGTACAGGTTGGGACCGGGGAGCTGTTTTTT. This encodes CASSLVQVGTGELFF. The chain uses TRBV5-5 and TRBJ2-2, with D possibly TRBD1 on 5 matching bases. Per germline, CDR1 SGHKS and CDR2 YYEKEE (reference sequence). V gave up 0 bases and J gave up 5 bases, with 11 bases separating them. There are 15 residues in the CDR3.